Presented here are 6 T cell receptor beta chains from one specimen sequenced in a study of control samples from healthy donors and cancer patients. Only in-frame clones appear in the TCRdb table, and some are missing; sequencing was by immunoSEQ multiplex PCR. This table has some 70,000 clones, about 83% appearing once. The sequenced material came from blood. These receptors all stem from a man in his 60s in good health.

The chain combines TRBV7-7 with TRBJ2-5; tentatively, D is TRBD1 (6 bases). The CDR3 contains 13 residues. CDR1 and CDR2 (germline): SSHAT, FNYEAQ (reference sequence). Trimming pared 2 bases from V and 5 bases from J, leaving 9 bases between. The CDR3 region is CASSLITGETQYF. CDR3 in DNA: TGTGCCAGCAGCTTAATCACAGGGGAGACCCAGTACTTC.

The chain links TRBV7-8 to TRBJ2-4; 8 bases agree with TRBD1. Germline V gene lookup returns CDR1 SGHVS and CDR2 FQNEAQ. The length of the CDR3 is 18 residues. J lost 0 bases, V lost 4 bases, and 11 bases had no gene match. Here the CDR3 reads CASSYGQGGVGAKNIQYF. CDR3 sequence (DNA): TGTGCCAGCAGCTACGGACAGGGAGGTGTTGGAGCCAAAAACATTCAGTACTTC.

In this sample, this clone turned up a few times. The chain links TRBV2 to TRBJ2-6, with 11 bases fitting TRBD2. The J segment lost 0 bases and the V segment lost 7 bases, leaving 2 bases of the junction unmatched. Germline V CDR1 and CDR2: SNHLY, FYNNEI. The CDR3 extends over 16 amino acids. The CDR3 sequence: CASTTSGDSGANVLTF. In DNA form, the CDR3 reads TGTGCCAGCACGACTAGCGGGGACTCTGGGGCCAACGTCCTGACTTTC. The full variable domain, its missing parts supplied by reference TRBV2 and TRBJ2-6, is EPEVTQTPSHQVTQMGQEVILRCVPISNHLYFYWYRQILGQKVEFLVSFYNNEISEKSEIFDDQFSVERPDGSNFTLKIRSTKLEDSAMYFCASTTSGDSGANVLTFGAGSRLTVL.

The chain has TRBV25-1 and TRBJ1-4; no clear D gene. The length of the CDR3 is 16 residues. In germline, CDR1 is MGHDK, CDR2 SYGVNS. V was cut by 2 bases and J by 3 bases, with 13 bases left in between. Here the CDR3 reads CASSEGSRAANEKLFF. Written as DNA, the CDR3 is TGTGCCAGCAGTGAAGGGAGTAGGGCAGCTAATGAAAAACTGTTTTTT.

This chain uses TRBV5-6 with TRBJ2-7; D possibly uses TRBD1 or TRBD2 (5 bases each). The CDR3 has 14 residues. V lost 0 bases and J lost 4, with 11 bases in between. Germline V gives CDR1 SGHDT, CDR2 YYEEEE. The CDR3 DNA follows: TGTGCCAGCAGCTTGGGGGGGAATAGGTACGAGCAGTACTTC. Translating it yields CASSLGGNRYEQYF.

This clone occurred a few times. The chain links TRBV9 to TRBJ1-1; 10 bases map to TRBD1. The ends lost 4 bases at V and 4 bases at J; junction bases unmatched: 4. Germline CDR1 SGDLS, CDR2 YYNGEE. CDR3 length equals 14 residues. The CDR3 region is CASSPRTGGTEAFF. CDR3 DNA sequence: TGTGCCAGCAGCCCGCGGACAGGGGGCACTGAAGCTTTCTTT.